The 17 T cell receptor beta chains reported below all come from one sample, sequenced in a study of blood T cell repertoires in COVID-19. The assay was immunoSEQ multiplex PCR, and TCRdb's table has in-frame clones only and misses some. The data contain 220,000 or so clones, roughly 92% of them singletons. Sequencing was done on a sample of peripheral blood. Receptors were obtained from a man between 60 and 75 years old with COVID-19, enrolled during active disease.

This clone was counted once. The V and J genes are TRBV20-1 and TRBJ1-1; D is unclear. The CDR3 is 11 residues long. Per germline, CDR1 DFQATT and CDR2 SNEGSKA (reference sequence). The germline V and J ends were trimmed by 3 bases and 3 bases, with 5 bases remaining between them. The CDR3 region is CSARADTEAFF. CDR3 sequence (DNA): TGCAGTGCTAGGGCCGACACTGAAGCTTTCTTT.

The J gene is TRBJ1-1, the V gene TRBV11-1, with D perhaps TRBD1 (6 bases). The V end was cut by 2 bases, the J end by 5 bases, with 18 bases between. CDR3 length equals 16 residues. Germline loops: CDR1 SGHAT, CDR2 FQDESV (reference sequence). CDR3 amino acids: CASSLIPGAGGTEAFF. CDR3 nucleotide sequence: TGTGCCAGCAGCTTAATCCCAGGGGCCGGGGGGACTGAAGCTTTCTTT.

The rearrangement joins TRBV27 to TRBJ2-2, with 11 bases aligning to TRBD1. The germline CDR1 and CDR2 sequences are MNHEY and SMNVEV (reference sequence). The length of the CDR3 is 14 residues. Germline trimming cut 6 bases from V and 5 bases from J; bases unmatched to any gene: 2. The CDR3 protein is CASSRDRGTGELFF. DNA for the CDR3: TGTGCCAGCAGCCGGGACAGGGGGACCGGGGAGCTGTTTTTT.

The chain carries TRBV28 and TRBJ1-2, with D uncertain. The CDR3 totals 11 residues. From germline, CDR1 is MDHEN and CDR2 SYDVKM. V shed 5 bases and J shed 2 bases, with 3 bases lying between them. CDR3 nucleotide sequence: TGTGCCAGCAGTGGCAACTATGGCTACACCTTC. It encodes CASSGNYGYTF.

This chain uses TRBV19 with TRBJ2-7; TRBD1 might be the D (5 bases). V was shortened by 5 bases and J by 9 bases, with 20 bases between the two germline ends. Germline-derived CDR1 and CDR2 are LNHDA and SQIVND (reference sequence). The CDR3 sequence is 14 residues long. CDR3 DNA sequence: TGTGCCAGTAGTGAGGTGGCGGTGCCCCAGGGGCAGTACTTC. This encodes CASSEVAVPQGQYF.

The chain recombines TRBV10-3 with TRBJ2-1; a weak D match, TRBD2 (5 bases). The CDR3 is made up of 11 amino acids. Per germline, CDR1 ENHRY and CDR2 SYGVKD. The V end was cut by 11 bases, the J end by 5 bases, with 10 bases between. DNA for the CDR3: TGTGCCGCCAGCGGAAACAATGAGCAGTTCTTC. Residues: CAASGNNEQFF.

J is TRBJ2-1 and V is TRBV2; D perhaps matches TRBD1 (5 bases). Trimming left V 5 bases short and J 5 bases short, with 10 bases between. This CDR3 is built from 13 residues. The germline CDR1 and CDR2 sequences are SNHLY and FYNNEI. The CDR3 region is CASSLTANNEQFF. CDR3 sequence (DNA): TGTGCCAGCAGTCTGACAGCAAACAATGAGCAGTTCTTC.

The genes are TRBV28 and TRBJ1-1; no clear D. This CDR3 is built from 14 residues. Germline V gene sequence: CDR1 MDHEN, CDR2 SYDVKM. Deletions cut 7 bases from V and 2 bases from J, with 14 bases between. The CDR3 loop is CASTGSYPNTEAFF. The DNA of the CDR3 is TGTGCCAGCACGGGGTCCTACCCTAACACTGAAGCTTTCTTT.

In DNA form, the CDR3 reads TGTGCCAGCAGCCAAGGCTCTAGCGGCGTCTCCTACGAGCAGTACTTC. Encoded protein: CASSQGSSGVSYEQYF. V gene TRBV3-1 (or the pseudogene TRBV3-2) combines with J gene TRBJ2-7; 7 bases are shared with TRBD2. The CDR3 is 16 residues long. V lost 1 base, J lost 0 bases, and 6 bases stayed unmatched. CDR1 and CDR2 from the germline V gene are LGHDT and YNNKEL (reference sequence).

The chain carries TRBV2 and TRBJ1-5, with 9 nucleotides matching TRBD1. With V trimmed by 7 bases and J by 7 bases, 11 bases remained unmatched. Germline assignment: CDR1 SNHLY and CDR2 FYNNEI. The CDR3 is made up of 15 amino acids. CDR3 bases: TGTGCCAGCACCCTGCACAGGGGGCAGGGGCAGCCCCAGCATTTT. Encoded protein: CASTLHRGQGQPQHF.

This chain connects TRBV19 to TRBJ1-2; D call uncertain. V lost 7 bases to trimming and J lost 8 bases, with 14 bases between them. The CDR3 loop spans 12 amino acids. The germline V gene has CDR1 LNHDA and CDR2 SQIVND (reference sequence). CDR3 sequence (DNA): TGTGCCAGTAATGGTGAGAGTCAAGGCTACACCTTC. It codes for CASNGESQGYTF.

The rearrangement uses TRBV19 and TRBJ2-7; D is perhaps TRBD2 (5 bases). Trimming removed 3 bases from V and 6 bases from J, with 12 bases in between. This CDR3 is built from 13 residues. CDR1 and CDR2 from the germline V gene are LNHDA and SQIVND (reference sequence). The CDR3 coding sequence is TGTGCCAGTAGTATTAAGGAGCGGTCCGAGCAGTACTTC. Its translation: CASSIKERSEQYF.

J is TRBJ2-5 and V is TRBV5-5; TRBD2 matches at 12 bases. Germline CDR1 and CDR2: SGHKS and YYEKEE (reference sequence). CDR3 length: 17 residues. Trimming took 0 bases from V and 5 from J; bases not matched to a gene: 8. The DNA for the CDR3 is TGTGCCAGCAGCTTGGGGCTAGCGGGGGGGGTAGGTGAGACCCAGTACTTC. Translation: CASSLGLAGGVGETQYF.

This clone was detected only once. The genes are TRBV6-6 and TRBJ1-5; 9 nucleotides line up with TRBD1. The CDR3 covers 15 residues. V lost 5 bases to trimming and J lost 6 bases; unmatched junction nucleotides: 8. Per germline, CDR1 MNHNY and CDR2 SVGAGI (reference sequence). CDR3 in amino acids: CASSRGQGPGQPQHF. CDR3 nucleotides: TGTGCCAGCAGTCGAGGACAGGGGCCAGGTCAGCCCCAGCATTTT.

The genes are TRBV6-1 and TRBJ1-1, with a tentative D call TRBD1 (5 bases). The CDR3 runs to 13 residues. Trimming pared 2 bases from V and 4 bases from J, leaving 8 bases between. Germline V gene data show CDR1 as MNHNS and CDR2 as SASEGT. DNA for the CDR3: TGTGCCAGCAGTGAAATGGGGGGCACTGAAGCTTTCTTT. Protein product: CASSEMGGTEAFF.

This clone showed up just once. The CDR3 reads CASSHGEESPLHF. CDR3 bases: TGTGCCAGCAGCCACGGAGAGGAATCACCCCTCCACTTT. The V call is TRBV12-3 or TRBV12-4, the J call TRBJ1-6; D gene unclear. The CDR3 loop spans 13 amino acids. V was trimmed by 6 bases and J by 10 bases, leaving 13 bases between them.

The gene calls are TRBV7-2 and TRBJ2-1; 7 bases agree with TRBD1. CDR3 length: 13 amino acids. The trim removed 4 bases at V and 15 bases at J, leaving 12 bases unmatched. The germline V gene has CDR1 SGHTA and CDR2 FQGNSA. The CDR3 coding sequence is TGTGCCAGCAGCTCTGATCCCGACAGGGATATGTTCTTC. This encodes CASSSDPDRDMFF.